The clone carrying this T cell receptor beta chain was observed once. Its antigen is as yet unknown. The ViraFEST assay expanded antigen-specific CD4+ T cells with viral peptide pools before sequencing. On roughly day 10 of culture, CD4+ T cells were separated out. Prior SARS-CoV-2 infection was absent in the vaccine recipients, as shown by negative nucleocapsid antibodies. Both day 3 and day 7 saw half the medium replaced with IL-2 medium. The data are from a study of vaccination effects on CD4 cells after COVID-19. Generated by immunoSEQ multiplex PCR, the TCRdb table keeps only in-frame clones and is missing some. The sample holds 20,000 to 30,000 clones, about 70% seen once. The CDR3 extends over 15 amino acids. CDR1 SGHRS and CDR2 YFSETQ come from the germline V gene. The V end was cut by 4 bases, the J end by 2 bases, with 14 bases between.

Sequencing was performed on CD4+ T cells from PBMCs cultured with HCoV-NL63 spike peptides, taken before COVID-19 vaccination. This TCR was recovered from a human donor who received a COVID-19 vaccine. The chain combines TRBV5-1 with TRBJ2-3; D remains unclear. The CDR3 nucleotides are TGCGCCAGCAGCGAATCTCGGGCGCCCACAGATACGCAGTATTTT. Translating it yields CASSESRAPTDTQYF.